What follows describes a single TCR beta chain. Its antigen remains unidentified. No per-base quality is available; no much larger clone lies one base away. TCRbeta CDR3 regions were amplified from genomic DNA by means of the immunoSEQ Assay, a bias-controlled multiplex PCR. The authors processed their data as follows. Within the assay, amplification of reference gene primers was used to estimate how many nucleated cells each sample contained. Sequence reads were collapsed and filtered to measure the absolute abundance of every unique TCRbeta CDR3 rearrangement. For each sample, productive Simpson clonality was calculated as the square root of Simpson's diversity index over productive rearrangements. Here the immuneACCESS table is served through TCRdb, limited to in-frame sequences with V and J called. Missing clones are a known gap in these copies; in checked studies unresolved V genes cover under half, and the rest lacks a known reason. That table furnishes V, J and clone size, whereas the DNA furnished D and trimming. The sample has roughly 670,000 clones on record, about nine tenths of them singletons. The leading ten clones occupy over 0.2% of the sample.

The collaborating institutions used their own protocols to collect whole blood in K2EDTA tubes. Collaborator samples were shipped for TCRbeta analysis as frozen whole blood, isolated PBMCs, or DNA extracted from either sample type. The germline V gene supplies CDR1 MRHNA and CDR2 SNTAGT. Including the terminal cysteine and phenylalanine, the CDR3 comprises 14 residues. Of all the DNA, just the CDR3 is kept, 42 bases in frame from base 1. V is cut back by 4 bases and J by 7 bases, with 5 bases in the junction unmatched. This sample is part of a study of blood T cell repertoires in COVID-19 (dated by TCRdb to between 2020 and 2021). Regarding the complete study: The collaborator samples originated in the United States, Italy and Spain and spanned the acute and convalescent phases of COVID-19. The prospective study material was composed of cDNA or gDNA derived from T cells, B-cell-depleted T cells, or PBMCs. The dataset comprised deeply sampled blood TCRbeta repertoires from subjects exposed to, actively infected with, or recovered from COVID-19. The repertoires were made available in a free public database intended to serve as a resource for research on the immune response to SARS-CoV-2. Samples were obtained from the ongoing ImmuneRACE study (first 160 participants) and from 1,000 to 1,500 subjects provided by 6 global collaborators. Nearly every sample came with metadata listing a de-identified subject ID, COVID-19 status, age in years and sex. Where HLA class I and class II types were available, the types were taken from metadata supplied by the sample provider, not from assay-based typing.

Broad study findings and their caveats: Clinical and demographic metadata were provided uncurated, with the amount varying by source and participant.

This clonotype was obtained from a woman younger than 30 with acute or convalescent COVID-19. The V and J genes are TRBV6-4 and TRBJ1-5, and 9 bases in between align with TRBD1. The sequencing input was peripheral blood. This receptor carries the CDR3 CASSAGTGSQPQHF. The sequence in DNA is TGTGCCAGCAGTGCGGGGACAGGGAGCCAGCCCCAGCATTTT.